The next 8 T cell receptor beta chains were all read from a single sample in a study of T cell responses to AZD1222 COVID-19 vaccine. The protocol was immunoSEQ multiplex PCR, while the TCRdb copy is restricted to in-frame clones and leaves out a portion. The table records over 150,000 clones, 92% of them present only once. This sample comprised peripheral blood, obtained on day 0 of AZD1222 vaccination. The receptors stem from an adult in good health.

The V gene is TRBV11-2, the J gene TRBJ2-3; unclear D gene. The V gene lost 1 base and the J gene lost 8 bases, with 13 bases spanning the gap. The CDR3 is 14 residues long. Per the germline V gene, CDR1 is SGHAT and CDR2 is FQNNGV. In nucleotides, the CDR3 is TGTGCCAGCAGCTTAGCTATGGGCTCGGGTACGCAGTATTTT. It codes for CASSLAMGSGTQYF.

The rearrangement joins TRBV5-8 to TRBJ1-5; TRBD1 matches 7 bases. The germline CDR1 and CDR2 sequences are SGHTS and YDEGEE. After removal of 5 bases from V and 3 bases from J, the junction contained 5 bases not matched to a gene. The CDR3 is 14 amino acids. This CDR3 reads CASSARGDNQPQHF. The CDR3 nucleotides are TGTGCCAGCAGTGCCAGGGGGGACAATCAGCCCCAGCATTTT. The variable domain in full, with the rest retrieved from reference TRBV5-8 and TRBJ1-5, is EAGVTQSPTHLIKTRGQQATLRCSPISGHTSVYWYQQALGLGLQFLLWYDEGEERNRGNFPPRFSGRQFPNYSSELNVNALELEDSALYLCASSARGDNQPQHFGDGTRLSIL.

The chain couples TRBV18 to TRBJ2-1, with TRBD1 matching 12 bases. The CDR3 has 17 residues. Germline V gene data show CDR1 as KGHSH and CDR2 as LQKENI. The junction had 7 bases not matched to a gene; V was cut back by 2 bases and J by 5 bases. CDR3 region: CASSPRMGQGANNEQFF. In nucleotides, the CDR3 is TGTGCCAGCTCACCAAGGATGGGACAGGGGGCAAACAATGAGCAGTTCTTC.

This clone came up once. The chain uses TRBV6-5 and TRBJ2-1, with TRBD2 identical over 7 bases. Trimming cost V 2 bases and J 5 bases; bases outside gene matches: 9. This CDR3 region has 16 residues. CDR1 is MNHEY and CDR2 is SVGAGI in the germline V gene. The CDR3 coding sequence is TGTGCCAGCAGTTACGGCCGGATGCGGGAGCACAATGAGCAGTTCTTC. Translated: CASSYGRMREHNEQFF.

The chain links TRBV15 to TRBJ1-2, with a possible D match to TRBD1 (5 bases). The CDR3 has 14 amino acids. Germline CDR1 LNHNV, CDR2 YYDKDF (reference sequence). Trimming pared 5 bases from V and 7 bases from J, leaving 17 bases between. The CDR3 region has the DNA TGTGCCACCAGCGGAACCTGGGGGGTGGGTGGCTACACCTTC. As protein: CATSGTWGVGGYTF.

The chain joins TRBV5-1 to TRBJ2-7; perhaps TRBD2 as D (6 bases). Germline V CDR1 and CDR2: SGHRS, YFSETQ. V lost 4 bases and J lost 5, with 16 bases in between. The CDR3 is made up of 14 amino acids. CDR3 in amino acids: CASSPRDSSHEQYF. The DNA of the CDR3 is TGCGCCAGCAGCCCGCGGGACTCCTCTCACGAGCAGTACTTC.

This sequence joins TRBV5-8 and TRBJ2-1; D unresolved. The germline CDR1 and CDR2 sequences are SGHTS and YDEGEE. The V end lost 2 bases, the J end lost 7 bases, and 4 bases lay between the germline ends. This CDR3 spans 11 amino acids. The CDR3 region has the DNA TGTGCCAGCAGCTTTTTGAATGAGCAGTTCTTC. It specifies CASSFLNEQFF.

The table lists this clone with a count of one. J is TRBJ1-1 and V is TRBV7-9, with 7 bases aligning to TRBD1. This CDR3 has 14 residues. Trimming at V came to 5 bases and at J to 4 bases, leaving 7 bases not matched to a gene. Per the germline V gene, CDR1 is SEHNR and CDR2 is FQNEAQ (reference sequence). CDR3 DNA sequence: TGTGCCAGCAGCCCCCGACAGGGACTCACTGAAGCTTTCTTT. This gives the protein CASSPRQGLTEAFF.